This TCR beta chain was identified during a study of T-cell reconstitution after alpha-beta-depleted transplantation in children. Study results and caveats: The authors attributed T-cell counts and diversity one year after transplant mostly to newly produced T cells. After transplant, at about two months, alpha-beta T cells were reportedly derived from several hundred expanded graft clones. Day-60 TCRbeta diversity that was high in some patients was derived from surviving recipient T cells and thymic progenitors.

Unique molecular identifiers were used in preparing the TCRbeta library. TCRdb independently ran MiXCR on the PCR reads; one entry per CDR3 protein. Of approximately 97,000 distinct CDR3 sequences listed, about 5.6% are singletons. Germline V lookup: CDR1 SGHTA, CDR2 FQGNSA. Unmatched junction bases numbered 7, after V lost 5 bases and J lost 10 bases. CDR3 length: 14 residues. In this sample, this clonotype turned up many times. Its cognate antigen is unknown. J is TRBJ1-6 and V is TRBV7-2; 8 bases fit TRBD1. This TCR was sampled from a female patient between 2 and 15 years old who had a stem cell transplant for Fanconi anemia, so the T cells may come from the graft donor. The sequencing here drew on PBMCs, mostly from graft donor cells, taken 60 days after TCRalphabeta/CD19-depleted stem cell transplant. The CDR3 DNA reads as TGTGCCAGCAGCCTCCGGGACAGGTACTCACCCCTCCACTTT. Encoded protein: CASSLRDRYSPLHF.